The next 21 T cell receptor beta chains were all read from a single sample in a study of blood T cell repertoires in COVID-19. Using immunoSEQ multiplex PCR, the repertoire was profiled, and TCRdb retains in-frame clones only, with some absent. Of around 100,000 clones listed, about nine tenths are singletons. The sample consisted of peripheral blood. These receptors originate from a woman aged 80 or older with acute or convalescent COVID-19.

CDR3 region: CSVEARDRDYGYTF. In DNA form, the CDR3 reads TGCAGCGTTGAAGCTCGGGACAGGGACTATGGCTACACCTTC. This rearrangement joins TRBV29-1 to TRBJ1-2; 9 bases align to TRBD1. Losses at the gene ends were 1 base for V and 3 bases for J; bases not matched to a gene: 3. CDR3 size: 14 residues. CDR1 is SQVTM, CDR2 ANQGSEA, per germline.

This clone was observed once. This sequence joins TRBV4-2 and TRBJ1-3; no definite D call. The CDR3 covers 15 residues. V lost 4 bases, J lost 3 bases, and 13 bases lay in between. Germline loops: CDR1 LGHNA, CDR2 YNFKEQ. The DNA of the CDR3 is TGTGCCAGCAGCCCCATAGCGGGGTTTGGAAACACCATATATTTT. The encoded protein is CASSPIAGFGNTIYF.

The rearrangement uses TRBV7-3 and TRBJ2-5, with a weak D call TRBD2 (5 bases). Germline-derived CDR1 and CDR2 are SGHTA and FQGTGA. The CDR3 contains 14 residues. Trimming left V 5 bases short and J 4 bases short, with 14 bases between. DNA of the CDR3: TGTGCCAGCAGCCCCACCACTAGGGCAGAGACCCAGTACTTC. Protein sequence: CASSPTTRAETQYF.

The V and J genes are TRBV5-4 and TRBJ2-3; 9 bases are shared with TRBD2. This CDR3 contains 15 residues. Unmatched junction bases numbered 8, after V lost 4 bases and J lost 5 bases. Germline-derived CDR1 and CDR2 are SGHNT and YYREEE (reference sequence). CDR3 sequence reads: CASSHGTSRGDTQYF. The CDR3 nucleotides read TGTGCCAGCAGCCATGGGACTAGCAGGGGAGATACGCAGTATTTT.

This chain connects TRBV6-1 to TRBJ1-2; D unresolved. The CDR3 length is 14 residues. Germline V gene data show CDR1 as MNHNS and CDR2 as SASEGT. With 2 bases removed from V and 4 bases from J, the gap between germline ends came to 11 bases. The CDR3 coding sequence is TGTGCCAGCAGTGAAAGGGAGAAATTCTATGGCTACACCTTC. It specifies CASSEREKFYGYTF.

V and J are TRBV6-5 and TRBJ1-1; TRBD1 aligns across 8 bases. Trimming at V came to 6 bases and at J to 0 bases, leaving 6 bases not matched to a gene. The CDR3 spans 15 residues. Germline V CDR1 and CDR2: MNHEY, SVGAGI. CDR3 sequence: CASSEDRAMNTEAFF. The CDR3 DNA sequence: TGTGCCAGCAGCGAGGACAGGGCGATGAACACTGAAGCTTTCTTT.

This clone has only one observation. The chain combines TRBV7-9 with TRBJ2-3, with no clear D. Per the germline V gene, CDR1 is SEHNR and CDR2 is FQNEAQ (reference sequence). The length of the CDR3 is 12 residues. Trimming took 5 bases from V and 4 from J, leaving 7 bases between them. The CDR3 DNA reads TGTGCCAGCAGCCCCCTCTCAGATACGCAGTATTTT. Protein product: CASSPLSDTQYF.

The chain links TRBV7-8 to TRBJ2-2; D unclear. CDR3 size: 14 residues. Trimming cost V 2 bases and J 5 bases, with 9 bases left between them. CDR1 and CDR2 (germline): SGHVS, FQNEAQ. The CDR3 coding sequence is TGTGCCAGCAGCTTATATTGGCCGACCGGGGAGCTGTTTTTT. It translates to CASSLYWPTGELFF. Filled out from reference TRBV7-8 and TRBJ2-2, the complete variable domain reads GAGVSQSPRYKVAKRGQDVALRCDPISGHVSLFWYQQALGQGPEFLTYFQNEAQLDKSGLPSDRFFAERPEGSVSTLKIQRTQQEDSAVYLCASSLYWPTGELFFGEGSRLTVL.

The chain links TRBV5-1 to TRBJ2-3, with 8 bases matching TRBD2. The CDR3 sequence is 15 residues long. V lost 0 bases, J lost 4 bases, and 4 bases stayed unmatched. Germline V gene lookup returns CDR1 SGHRS and CDR2 YFSETQ. CDR3 sequence: CASSLEGRGADTQYF. DNA of the CDR3: TGCGCCAGCAGCTTGGAAGGGCGGGGGGCAGATACGCAGTATTTT.

V and J are TRBV5-1 and TRBJ2-3; TRBD1 matches 7 bases. V trimming: 3 bases; J trimming: 2 bases; junction bases outside the gene matches: 3. This CDR3 region has 14 residues. Germline assignment: CDR1 SGHRS and CDR2 YFSETQ. The CDR3 protein is CASSSGGFTDTQYF. The CDR3 bases are TGCGCCAGCAGCTCAGGGGGTTTCACAGATACGCAGTATTTT.

The V and J genes are TRBV5-1 and TRBJ2-1; TRBD2 agrees at 15 bases. The CDR3 spans 18 residues. CDR1 SGHRS and CDR2 YFSETQ come from the germline V gene. V was clipped by 7 bases and J by 2 bases; unmatched bases: 10. CDR3 amino acids: CASQAGLAGGKTYNEQFF. Written as DNA, the CDR3 is TGCGCCAGCCAGGCGGGACTAGCGGGGGGAAAAACCTACAATGAGCAGTTCTTC.

This clone was detected only a few times. The chain employs TRBV7-3 and TRBJ1-1, with 11 bases lining up with TRBD1. V was clipped by 8 bases and J by 5 bases; unmatched bases: 4. This CDR3 spans 13 amino acids. Germline V gene data show CDR1 as SGHTA and CDR2 as FQGTGA. CDR3 DNA: TGTGCCAGCTCCGGGACAGGGGGTACTGAAGCTTTCTTT. Translating it yields CASSGTGGTEAFF.

The V and J genes are TRBV2 and TRBJ2-1, with D unresolved. Germline V gives CDR1 SNHLY, CDR2 FYNNEI. This CDR3 spans 16 amino acids. The V and J ends lost 6 bases and 5 bases respectively, with 20 bases between them. CDR3 sequence (DNA): TGTGCCAGCAGCGAACCCCGATCAGGTGTGGACAATGAGCAGTTCTTC. Amino acid sequence: CASSEPRSGVDNEQFF.

The chain couples TRBV19 to TRBJ1-5, with D maybe TRBD1 (6 bases). This CDR3 comprises 16 residues. Germline lookup yields CDR1 LNHDA and CDR2 SQIVND (reference sequence). Trimming left V 6 bases short and J 1 base short, with 16 bases between. CDR3: CASSPTGGASNQPQHF. The CDR3 DNA reads TGTGCCAGTAGCCCGACAGGCGGAGCCAGCAATCAGCCCCAGCATTTT.

The rearrangement uses TRBV7-8 and TRBJ1-1; TRBD1 aligns across 10 bases. J was trimmed by 3 bases and V by 3 bases; bases with no gene match: 4. The CDR3 contains 15 residues. In germline, CDR1 is SGHVS, CDR2 FQNEAQ. Here the CDR3 reads CASSLMGQGHTEAFF. CDR3 DNA sequence: TGTGCCAGCAGCTTGATGGGACAGGGGCACACTGAAGCTTTCTTT.

J is TRBJ1-4 and V is TRBV15; 8 bases match TRBD1. The germline CDR1 and CDR2 sequences are LNHNV and YYDKDF (reference sequence). This CDR3 comprises 15 residues. Trimming cost V 0 bases and J 7 bases; bases outside gene matches: 4. The chain's CDR3 is CATSRDQGALEKLFF. The CDR3, as DNA: TGTGCCACCAGCAGAGATCAGGGGGCCCTTGAAAAACTGTTTTTT. Using reference TRBV15 and TRBJ1-4 for the parts outside the CDR3, the full variable domain is DAMVIQNPRYQVTQFGKPVTLSCSQTLNHNVMYWYQQKSSQAPKLLFHYYDKDFNNEADTPDNFQSRRPNTSFCFLDIRSPGLGDTAMYLCATSRDQGALEKLFFGSGTQLSVL.

The chain uses TRBV7-9 and TRBJ1-3, with 9 bases lining up with TRBD1. CDR1 is SEHNR, CDR2 FQNEAQ, per germline (reference sequence). CDR3 size: 17 residues. Trimming removed 2 bases from V and 4 bases from J; junction bases left unmatched: 9. CDR3 sequence reads: CASSLFLTDRGGNTIYF. The CDR3 DNA follows: TGTGCCAGCAGCTTATTTTTAACAGACAGGGGGGGAAACACCATATATTTT.

The rearrangement uses TRBV4-2 and TRBJ2-3; possibly TRBD1 for D (5 bases). The V gene lost 0 bases and the J gene lost 6 bases, with 16 bases spanning the gap. CDR3 length: 16 residues. The germline gives CDR1 LGHNA, CDR2 YNFKEQ. CDR3 DNA: TGTGCCAGCAGCCAAGATCAGGGCGATCGGGCGGATACGCAGTATTTT. As protein: CASSQDQGDRADTQYF.

This clone came up once. This chain uses TRBV7-9 with TRBJ1-1; TRBD1 aligns across 9 bases. The CDR3 covers 15 residues. Trimming took 1 base from V and 6 from J; bases not matched to a gene: 6. Germline V lookup: CDR1 SEHNR, CDR2 FQNEAQ (reference sequence). The CDR3 reads CASSLEGTGLSEAFF. For the CDR3, the DNA is TGTGCCAGCAGCTTAGAGGGGACAGGGTTGTCTGAAGCTTTCTTT.

The rearrangement uses TRBV7-6 and TRBJ2-4, with D unresolved. CDR1 SGHVS and CDR2 FNYEAQ come from the germline V gene. Trimming removed 1 base at V and 6 bases at J, with 7 bases between. This CDR3 has 13 amino acids. CDR3 nucleotides: TGTGCCAGCAGCTTAGGGTCGAGAAACATTCAGTACTTC. The encoded protein is CASSLGSRNIQYF.

V usage is TRBV19 and J usage is TRBJ2-2, with 7 bases identical to TRBD1. The germline V gene has CDR1 LNHDA and CDR2 SQIVND (reference sequence). This CDR3 comprises 14 residues. The V gene end was trimmed by 10 bases and the J gene end by 6 bases; junction bases not matched to a gene: 11. The CDR3 sequence is CATHRQGRAGELFF. CDR3 sequence (DNA): TGTGCCACCCACCGACAGGGTCGGGCCGGGGAGCTGTTTTTT.